These T cell receptor beta chains were read from a single sample in a study of blood T cell repertoires in COVID-19. The protocol was immunoSEQ multiplex PCR, while the TCRdb copy is restricted to in-frame clones and leaves out a portion. The sample contains more than 90,000 clones, around 79% of which appear only once. The specimen was peripheral blood. The receptors come from a man aged 45-60 years with acute or convalescent COVID-19. Each CDR3 is given without its conserved first and last residue. D genes are given only for firm matches.

cdr3_aa: ASTNRAPDTQY
d_call: NA
j_call: TRBJ2-3
v_call: TRBV12-3/TRBV12-4

cdr3_aa: ASSVWDRGPGNEQF
d_call: TRBD1
j_call: TRBJ2-1
v_call: TRBV2

cdr3_aa: ASSRGQGWSGELF
d_call: TRBD1
j_call: TRBJ2-2
v_call: TRBV5-8

cdr3_aa: ATSRGQESNEKLF
d_call: TRBD1
j_call: TRBJ1-4
v_call: TRBV15

cdr3_aa: ASSGGALRSSYEQY
d_call: NA
j_call: TRBJ2-7
v_call: TRBV6-1

cdr3_aa: ASSPDLVAYEQY
d_call: NA
j_call: TRBJ2-7
v_call: TRBV18

cdr3_aa: ASSALARANTGELF
d_call: NA
j_call: TRBJ2-2
v_call: TRBV7-9

cdr3_aa: ASSLSGGYSYEQY
d_call: TRBD1
j_call: TRBJ2-7
v_call: TRBV28

cdr3_aa: ASSQLAQGSTEAF
d_call: NA
j_call: TRBJ1-1
v_call: TRBV3-1/TRBV3-2

cdr3_aa: ASSFNEDSPLH
d_call: NA
j_call: TRBJ1-6
v_call: TRBV12-3/TRBV12-4

cdr3_aa: ASSVVASGGAGTGELF
d_call: TRBD2
j_call: TRBJ2-2
v_call: TRBV9

cdr3_aa: SVETASGSSQY
d_call: NA
j_call: TRBJ2-7
v_call: TRBV29-1

cdr3_aa: ASSLAGGGEQF
d_call: NA
j_call: TRBJ2-1
v_call: TRBV7-8

cdr3_aa: ASSYVPGLPSYEQY
d_call: NA
j_call: TRBJ2-7
v_call: TRBV6-6

cdr3_aa: AYSRGVDSPLH
d_call: NA
j_call: TRBJ1-6
v_call: TRBV30

cdr3_aa: ASSLDGGGLSYEQY
d_call: NA
j_call: TRBJ2-7
v_call: TRBV5-1

cdr3_aa: ASSPATGRAGYT
d_call: NA
j_call: TRBJ1-2
v_call: TRBV18

cdr3_aa: ASSPAGGHTGELF
d_call: TRBD2
j_call: TRBJ2-2
v_call: TRBV7-3

cdr3_aa: ASSQDLTSGSNQPQH
d_call: NA
j_call: TRBJ1-5
v_call: TRBV4-2

cdr3_aa: AWDRSATEAF
d_call: NA
j_call: TRBJ1-1
v_call: TRBV30

cdr3_aa: ASSLGFRSGQGTYNEQF
d_call: TRBD1
j_call: TRBJ2-1
v_call: TRBV5-1

cdr3_aa: ASSLGGDHNSPLH
d_call: NA
j_call: TRBJ1-6
v_call: TRBV5-1